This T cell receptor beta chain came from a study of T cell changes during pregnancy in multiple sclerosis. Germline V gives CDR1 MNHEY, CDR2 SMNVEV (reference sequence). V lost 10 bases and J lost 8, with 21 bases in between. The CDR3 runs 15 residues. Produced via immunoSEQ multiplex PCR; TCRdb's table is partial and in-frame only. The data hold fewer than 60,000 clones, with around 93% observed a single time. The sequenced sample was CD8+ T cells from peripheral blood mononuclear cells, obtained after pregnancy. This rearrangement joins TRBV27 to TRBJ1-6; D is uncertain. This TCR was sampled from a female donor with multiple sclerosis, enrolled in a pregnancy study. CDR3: CATLPLGGFDSPLHF. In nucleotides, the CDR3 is TGTGCCACCCTCCCTCTCGGAGGGTTTGATTCACCCCTCCACTTT.